These 20 T cell receptor beta chains share one sample of origin, sequenced in a study of shared clonotypes between healthy human individuals. TCRdb's copy holds only in-frame clones and misses some; the assay was immunoSEQ multiplex PCR. The profile covers about 490,000 clones, with around 73% appearing a single time and about 11% taken by the ten largest. Sequenced input: PBMCs. These receptors were obtained from a woman aged 40 to 50 in good health. Some clones in this sample may be carry-over from other donors' samples.

A few counts support this clone. This chain uses TRBV2 with TRBJ1-5, with 8 bases aligning to TRBD1. The junction had 6 bases not matched to a gene; V was cut back by 5 bases and J by 3 bases. Germline assignment: CDR1 SNHLY and CDR2 FYNNEI. The CDR3 is 15 amino acids. The CDR3 here is CASSPGQAINQPQHF. DNA for the CDR3: TGTGCCAGCAGTCCGGGACAGGCGATCAATCAGCCCCAGCATTTT.

V and J are TRBV27 and TRBJ2-3; 10 bases are a match to TRBD1. The CDR3 spans 11 residues. Unmatched junction bases numbered 4, after V lost 4 bases and J lost 15 bases. The V gene's germline CDR1 is MNHEY and CDR2 SMNVEV (reference sequence). The CDR3 is CASSWDRGFYF. CDR3 coding DNA: TGTGCCAGCAGTTGGGACAGGGGTTTCTATTTT.

The chain employs TRBV4-1 and TRBJ2-7; D tentatively reads TRBD1 or TRBD2 (6 bases each). The CDR3 covers 13 residues. The V end was cut by 1 base, the J end by 6 bases, with 10 bases between. Germline lookup yields CDR1 MGHRA and CDR2 YSYEKL. CDR3 protein: CASSQGTGAEQYF. The CDR3 region has the DNA TGCGCCAGCAGCCAAGGAACGGGGGCCGAGCAGTACTTC.

The CDR3 coding sequence is TGTGCCACCCTCGGGACCGAATCCCCCTACGAGCAGTACTTC. Translating it yields CATLGTESPYEQYF. This rearrangement joins TRBV28 to TRBJ2-7; possibly TRBD1 or TRBD2 for D (5 bases each). Trimming cost V 10 bases and J 2 bases, with 18 bases left between them. Looked up from germline, CDR1 is MDHEN and CDR2 is SYDVKM. This CDR3 region has 14 residues.

The rearrangement uses TRBV18 and TRBJ1-1; 10 bases fit TRBD1. CDR1 KGHSH and CDR2 LQKENI come from the germline V gene. V was clipped by 8 bases and J by 3 bases; unmatched bases: 12. The CDR3 has 16 residues. This CDR3 is CASPRQGAIRDTEAFF. CDR3 DNA sequence: TGTGCCAGCCCGAGACAGGGGGCGATCCGGGACACTGAAGCTTTCTTT.

At least ten counts were recorded for this clone. The chain recombines TRBV2 with TRBJ1-1; TRBD1 might be the D (6 bases). V was pared by 5 bases and J by 4 bases, with 11 bases between. This CDR3 region has 13 residues. CDR1 is SNHLY, CDR2 FYNNEI, per germline. CDR3 in DNA: TGTGCCAGCAGTCCAGGGGATGGCACTGAAGCTTTCTTT. Translated: CASSPGDGTEAFF.

The V call is TRBV5-4, the J call TRBJ2-3, with TRBD2 identical over 13 bases. The CDR3 covers 16 residues. Germline values: CDR1 SGHNT, CDR2 YYREEE (reference sequence). V gave up 2 bases and J gave up 5 bases; unmatched junction bases: 5. The CDR3: CASSFNGLAGEDTQYF. The CDR3 region has the DNA TGTGCCAGCAGCTTCAATGGACTAGCGGGAGAAGATACGCAGTATTTT.

The chain employs TRBV5-1 and TRBJ1-1; weak D call: TRBD1 (5 bases). The CDR3 has 15 residues. V was shortened by 6 bases and J by 4 bases, with 19 bases between the two germline ends. Germline V lookup: CDR1 SGHRS, CDR2 YFSETQ. This chain's CDR3 is CASTLGATMGTEAFF. CDR3 bases: TGCGCCAGCACACTAGGGGCGACGATGGGCACTGAAGCTTTCTTT.

CDR3 in amino acids: CASSIDRGGQGIGQPQHF. The CDR3 DNA sequence: TGTGCCAGTAGTATAGACCGGGGAGGACAGGGAATTGGTCAGCCCCAGCATTTT. The chain couples TRBV19 to TRBJ1-5, with TRBD1 identical over 8 bases. This CDR3 contains 18 residues. Per germline, CDR1 LNHDA and CDR2 SQIVND (reference sequence). The junction had 13 bases not matched to a gene; V was cut back by 0 bases and J by 6 bases.

This clone was detected ten times or more. The chain joins TRBV19 to TRBJ2-2; 14 nucleotides agree with TRBD2. The CDR3 length is 16 residues. J was trimmed by 4 bases and V by 5 bases; bases with no gene match: 3. Germline assignment: CDR1 LNHDA and CDR2 SQIVND (reference sequence). The CDR3 coding sequence is TGTGCCAGTAGTGACGGACTAGCGGGAGGCACCGGGGAGCTGTTTTTT. It is translated as CASSDGLAGGTGELFF.

The rearrangement uses TRBV7-9 and TRBJ2-3; no clear D. Trimming removed 5 bases at V and 5 bases at J, with 14 bases between. Germline V gene lookup returns CDR1 SEHNR and CDR2 FQNEAQ (reference sequence). CDR3 length: 14 residues. CDR3 residues: CASSPWTFGDTQYF. The CDR3 DNA follows: TGTGCCAGCAGCCCGTGGACCTTCGGAGATACGCAGTATTTT.

V is TRBV29-1 and J is TRBJ2-1, with a tentative D call TRBD2 (6 bases). CDR1 is SQVTM, CDR2 ANQGSEA, per germline. This CDR3 has 13 amino acids. With 4 bases removed from V and 3 bases from J, the gap between germline ends came to 10 bases. CDR3: CSVASGVYNEQFF. The CDR3 nucleotides are TGCAGCGTTGCCTCGGGGGTCTACAATGAGCAGTTCTTC.

This chain connects TRBV6-6 to TRBJ2-5; D possibly uses TRBD1 or TRBD2 (5 bases each). Germline values: CDR1 MNHNY, CDR2 SVGAGI (reference sequence). V shed 2 bases and J shed 5 bases, with 15 bases lying between them. CDR3 length equals 15 residues. CDR3 sequence reads: CASSYAPGRNETQYF. The DNA of the CDR3 is TGTGCCAGCAGTTACGCACCGGGACGGAACGAGACCCAGTACTTC.

The chain carries TRBV13 and TRBJ2-5; D could derive from TRBD1 or TRBD2 (6 bases each). Germline V gene data show CDR1 as PRHDT and CDR2 as FYEKMQ (reference sequence). V gave up 7 bases and J gave up 1 base, with 13 bases separating them. The CDR3 spans 14 residues. The CDR3 is CASTSWGAQETQYF. CDR3 nucleotide sequence: TGTGCCAGCACCTCCTGGGGGGCCCAAGAGACCCAGTACTTC.

This clone was seen only a few times. This sequence joins TRBV10-3 and TRBJ2-6; possibly TRBD1 for D (5 bases). Trimming cost V 4 bases and J 0 bases, with 13 bases left between them. The germline CDR1 and CDR2 sequences are ENHRY and SYGVKD. The CDR3 is made up of 17 amino acids. The CDR3 is CAISVQGTHSGANVLTF. The CDR3 bases are TGTGCCATCAGTGTGCAGGGTACCCACTCTGGGGCCAACGTCCTGACTTTC.

The chain links TRBV2 to TRBJ2-5, with D possibly matching TRBD2 (6 bases). The CDR3 is 16 residues long. Deletions cut 5 bases from V and 5 bases from J, with 21 bases between. CDR1 SNHLY and CDR2 FYNNEI come from the germline V gene. This CDR3 is CASSRGAQPRGETQYF. The CDR3 DNA is TGTGCCAGCAGTCGTGGGGCACAACCCCGGGGGGAGACCCAGTACTTC.

This clone was counted once. A far larger clone is only one base removed, so a read error is likely. The chain couples TRBV30 to TRBJ2-5; tentative D call: TRBD1 (5 bases). The CDR3 loop spans 15 amino acids. Germline lookup yields CDR1 GTSNPN and CDR2 SVGIG (reference sequence). As DNA, the CDR3 is TGTGCCCGGAGTGTACTCGGACACGGCCAAGAGACCCAGTACTTC. Its protein is CARSVLGHGQETQYF.

This sequence joins TRBV30 and TRBJ1-2; D is uncertain. The CDR3 is 13 amino acids. CDR1 GTSNPN and CDR2 SVGIG come from the germline V gene (reference sequence). Trimming stripped 1 base from V and 5 bases from J, with 11 bases between. The CDR3 coding sequence is TGTGCCTGGAGTGAGGTTGTGGGATATGGCTACACCTTC. Its protein is CAWSEVVGYGYTF.

The chain recombines TRBV27 with TRBJ2-5; no reliable D call. Germline V gene lookup returns CDR1 MNHEY and CDR2 SMNVEV (reference sequence). Trimming took 6 bases from V and 2 from J, leaving 10 bases between them. CDR3 length: 13 amino acids. CDR3 sequence (DNA): TGTGCCAGCAGGGCACTGGGACAAGAGACCCAGTACTTC. Residues: CASRALGQETQYF.

The CDR3 sequence is CAWRTAARVYNEQFF. The CDR3 DNA sequence: TGTGCCTGGAGGACCGCAGCTAGGGTCTACAATGAGCAGTTCTTC. The chain is built from TRBV30 and TRBJ2-1, with D hard to call. Germline V lookup: CDR1 GTSNPN, CDR2 SVGIG (reference sequence). The CDR3 consists of 15 residues. Trimming took 3 bases from V and 3 from J, leaving 15 bases between them.